This T cell receptor (beta chain) was captured in a study of T cell changes during pregnancy in multiple sclerosis. Sequencing was performed with immunoSEQ multiplex PCR; in TCRdb, only in-frame clones are kept and a portion is missing. The sample has tens of thousands of clones; about 93% are singletons. The CDR3 is made up of 15 amino acids. Germline V gives CDR1 GTSNPN, CDR2 SVGIG (reference sequence). V shed 3 bases and J shed 3 bases, with 18 bases lying between them. This receptor was taken from a female donor with multiple sclerosis, enrolled in a pregnancy study. The material was CD8+ T cells from peripheral blood mononuclear cells, obtained in the third trimester of pregnancy. The J gene is TRBJ2-7, the V gene TRBV30, with a weak D call TRBD2 (6 bases). This CDR3 is CAWSDSGLPHYEQYF. In DNA, the CDR3 is TGTGCCTGGAGCGACTCGGGACTTCCACACTACGAGCAGTACTTC.